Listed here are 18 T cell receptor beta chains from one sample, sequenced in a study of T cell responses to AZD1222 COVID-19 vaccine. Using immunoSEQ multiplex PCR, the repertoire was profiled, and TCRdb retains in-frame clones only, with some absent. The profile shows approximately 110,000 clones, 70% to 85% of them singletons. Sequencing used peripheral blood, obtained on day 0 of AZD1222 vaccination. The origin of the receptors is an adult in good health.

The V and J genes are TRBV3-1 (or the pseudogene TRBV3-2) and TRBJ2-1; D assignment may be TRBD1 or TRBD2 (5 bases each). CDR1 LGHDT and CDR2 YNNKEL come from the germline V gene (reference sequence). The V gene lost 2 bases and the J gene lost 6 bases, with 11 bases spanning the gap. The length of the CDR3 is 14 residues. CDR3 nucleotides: TGTGCCAGCAGCCAACAGAGGGGAACCAATGAGCAGTTCTTC. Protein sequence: CASSQQRGTNEQFF.

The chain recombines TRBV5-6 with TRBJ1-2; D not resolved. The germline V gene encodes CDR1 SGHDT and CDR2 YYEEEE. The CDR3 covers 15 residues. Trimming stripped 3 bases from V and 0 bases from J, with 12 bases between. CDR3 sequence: CASSYDGLPNYGYTF. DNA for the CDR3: TGTGCCAGCAGCTACGACGGGCTCCCTAACTATGGCTACACCTTC. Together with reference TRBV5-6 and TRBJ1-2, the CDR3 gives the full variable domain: DAGVTQSPTHLIKTRGQQVTLRCSPKSGHDTVSWYQQALGQGPQFIFQYYEEEERQRGNFPDRFSGHQFPNYSSELNVNALLLGDSALYLCASSYDGLPNYGYTFGSGTRLTVV.

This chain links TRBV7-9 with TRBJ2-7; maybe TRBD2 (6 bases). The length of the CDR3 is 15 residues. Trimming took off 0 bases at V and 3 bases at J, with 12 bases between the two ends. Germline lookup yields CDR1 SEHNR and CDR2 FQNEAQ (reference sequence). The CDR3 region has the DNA TGTGCCAGCAGCTTAGCGCAAGGGAGGAACTACGAGCAGTACTTC. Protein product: CASSLAQGRNYEQYF.

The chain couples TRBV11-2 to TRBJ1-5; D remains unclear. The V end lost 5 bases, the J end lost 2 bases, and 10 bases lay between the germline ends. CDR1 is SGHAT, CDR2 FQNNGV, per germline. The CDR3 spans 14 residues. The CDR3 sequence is CASSVGGGNQPQHF. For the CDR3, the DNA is TGTGCCAGCAGCGTGGGCGGGGGCAATCAGCCCCAGCATTTT.

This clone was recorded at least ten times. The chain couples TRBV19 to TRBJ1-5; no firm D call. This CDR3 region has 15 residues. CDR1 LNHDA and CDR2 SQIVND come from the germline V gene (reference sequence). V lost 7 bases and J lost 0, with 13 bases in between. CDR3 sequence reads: CASNPRGYSNQPQHF. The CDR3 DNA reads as TGTGCCAGTAACCCTCGGGGTTATAGCAATCAGCCCCAGCATTTT.

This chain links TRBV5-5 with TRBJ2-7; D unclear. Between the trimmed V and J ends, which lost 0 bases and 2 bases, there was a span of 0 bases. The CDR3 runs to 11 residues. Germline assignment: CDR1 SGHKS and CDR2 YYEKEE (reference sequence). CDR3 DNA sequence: TGTGCCAGCAGCTTGGCCTACGAGCAGTACTTC. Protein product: CASSLAYEQYF.

The CDR3 bases are TGTGCCAGCAGTCAAAACCGGGCCCGGGGGAATGTCCGTGTTGGCTACACCTTC. This codes for CASSQNRARGNVRVGYTF. The chain is built from TRBV28 and TRBJ1-2; TRBD1 might be the D (5 bases). Germline-derived CDR1 and CDR2 are MDHEN and SYDVKM. The CDR3 extends over 18 amino acids. Trimming took 5 bases from V and 7 from J, leaving 29 bases between them.

This CDR3 reads CASSTYGTGGSGANVLTF. The CDR3 nucleotides read TGTGCCAGCAGTACATACGGGACAGGGGGGTCAGGGGCCAACGTCCTGACTTTC. The rearrangement links TRBV27 to TRBJ2-6; TRBD1 matches 11 bases. The V gene end was trimmed by 5 bases and the J gene end by 4 bases; junction bases not matched to a gene: 10. The CDR3 is 18 amino acids. Germline-derived CDR1 and CDR2 are MNHEY and SMNVEV (reference sequence).

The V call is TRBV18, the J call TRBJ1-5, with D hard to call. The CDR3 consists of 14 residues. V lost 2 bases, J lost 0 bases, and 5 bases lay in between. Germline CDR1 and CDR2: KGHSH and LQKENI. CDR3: CASSPEYSNQPQHF. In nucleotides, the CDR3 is TGTGCCAGCTCACCAGAGTATAGCAATCAGCCCCAGCATTTT.

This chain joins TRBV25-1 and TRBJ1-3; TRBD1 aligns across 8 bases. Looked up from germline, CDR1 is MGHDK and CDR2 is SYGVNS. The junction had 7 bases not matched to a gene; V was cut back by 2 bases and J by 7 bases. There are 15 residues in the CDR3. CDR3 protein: CASSEVTGGQNTIYF. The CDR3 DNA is TGTGCCAGCAGTGAAGTAACAGGGGGACAGAACACCATATATTTT.

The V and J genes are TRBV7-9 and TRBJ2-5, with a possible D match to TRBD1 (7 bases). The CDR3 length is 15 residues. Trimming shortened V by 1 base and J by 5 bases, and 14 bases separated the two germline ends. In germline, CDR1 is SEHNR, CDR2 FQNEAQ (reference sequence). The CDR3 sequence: CASSLVTGEAETQYF. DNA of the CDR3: TGTGCCAGCAGCTTAGTTACAGGGGAGGCGGAGACCCAGTACTTC.

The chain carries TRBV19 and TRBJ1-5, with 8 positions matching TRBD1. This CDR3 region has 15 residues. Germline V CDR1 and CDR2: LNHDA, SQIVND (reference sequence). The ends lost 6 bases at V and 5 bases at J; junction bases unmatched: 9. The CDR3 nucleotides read TGTGCCAGTAGCTCGCGACAGGGGAATCATCAGCCCCAGCATTTT. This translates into CASSSRQGNHQPQHF. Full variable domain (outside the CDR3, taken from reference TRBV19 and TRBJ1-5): DGGITQSPKYLFRKEGQNVTLSCEQNLNHDAMYWYRQDPGQGLRLIYYSQIVNDFQKGDIAEGYSVSREKKESFPLTVTSAQKNPTAFYLCASSSRQGNHQPQHFGDGTRLSIL.

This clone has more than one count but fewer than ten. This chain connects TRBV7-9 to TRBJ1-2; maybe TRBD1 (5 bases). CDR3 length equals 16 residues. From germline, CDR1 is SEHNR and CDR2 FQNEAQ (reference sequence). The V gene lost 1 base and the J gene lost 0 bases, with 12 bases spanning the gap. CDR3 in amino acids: CASSLVGVTANYGYTF. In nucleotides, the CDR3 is TGTGCCAGCAGCTTAGTTGGGGTGACAGCTAACTATGGCTACACCTTC.

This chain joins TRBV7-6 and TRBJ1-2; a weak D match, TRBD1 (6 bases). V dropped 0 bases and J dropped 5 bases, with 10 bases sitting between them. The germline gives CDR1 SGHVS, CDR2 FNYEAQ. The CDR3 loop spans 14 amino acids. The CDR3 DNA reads TGTGCCAGCAGCTTAGCGGGCAGGGGATATGGCTACACCTTC. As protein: CASSLAGRGYGYTF.

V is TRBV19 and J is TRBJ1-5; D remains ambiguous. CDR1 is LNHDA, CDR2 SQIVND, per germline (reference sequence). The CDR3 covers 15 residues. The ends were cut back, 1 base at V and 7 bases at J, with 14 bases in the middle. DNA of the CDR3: TGTGCCAGTAGTATAGGAGTCGGGCCGGCGCAGCCCCAGCATTTT. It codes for CASSIGVGPAQPQHF.

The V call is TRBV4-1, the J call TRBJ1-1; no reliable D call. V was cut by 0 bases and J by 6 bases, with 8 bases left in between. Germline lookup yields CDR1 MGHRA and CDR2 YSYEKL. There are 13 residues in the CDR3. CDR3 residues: CASSQDRVAEAFF. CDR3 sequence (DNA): TGCGCCAGCAGCCAAGATCGGGTAGCTGAAGCTTTCTTT.

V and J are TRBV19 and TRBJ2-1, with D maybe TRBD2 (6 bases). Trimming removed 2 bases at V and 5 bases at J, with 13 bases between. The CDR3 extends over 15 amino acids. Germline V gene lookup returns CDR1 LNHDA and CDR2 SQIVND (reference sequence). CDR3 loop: CASSIFLATNNEQFF. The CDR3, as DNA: TGTGCCAGTAGTATATTTCTAGCGACCAACAATGAGCAGTTCTTC.

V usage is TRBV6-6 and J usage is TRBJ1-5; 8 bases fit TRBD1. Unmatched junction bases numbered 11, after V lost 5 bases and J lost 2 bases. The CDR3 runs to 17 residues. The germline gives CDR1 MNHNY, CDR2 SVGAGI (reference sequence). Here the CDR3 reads CASSRSSGQGGNQPQHF. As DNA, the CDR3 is TGTGCCAGCAGTCGTAGCTCTGGACAGGGAGGCAATCAGCCCCAGCATTTT.